This T cell receptor beta chain was identified during a study of cytomegalovirus exposure and HLA in healthy donors. General study results and limits: Another analysis was done later, and it associated fewer than 20,000 TCR beta sequences with HLA alleles at 0.05 false discovery rate. Among donors in an Asian-associated ancestry cluster, a later analysis reportedly found fewer N-insertions than the roughly 610-donor mean.

In the PCR, 60 Vbeta and 13 Jbeta primers were used. Sequenced by immunoSEQ multiplex PCR; TCRdb stores in-frame clones only, minus some. The data show about 270,000 clones, roughly 88% seen once. CDR1 SQVTM and CDR2 ANQGSEA come from the germline V gene. Unmatched junction bases numbered 5, after V lost 7 bases and J lost 4 bases. The CDR3 runs 14 residues. Of note for this clone: The antigen remains unidentified.

This rearrangement joins TRBV29-1 to TRBJ2-3; 13 bases map to TRBD2. This clonotype was obtained from a man in his forties in good health and CMV-seropositive. The sequenced sample was PBMCs. This CDR3 reads CSAGTSGTSDTQYF. The CDR3 region has the DNA TGCAGCGCCGGGACTAGCGGGACGTCAGATACGCAGTATTTT.